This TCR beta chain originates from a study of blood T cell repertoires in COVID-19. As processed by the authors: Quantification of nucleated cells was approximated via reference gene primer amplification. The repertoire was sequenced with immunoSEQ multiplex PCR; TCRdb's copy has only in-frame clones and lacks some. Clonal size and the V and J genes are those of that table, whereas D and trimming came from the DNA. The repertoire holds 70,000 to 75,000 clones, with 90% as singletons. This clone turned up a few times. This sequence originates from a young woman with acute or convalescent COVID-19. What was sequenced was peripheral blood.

The CDR3 bases are TGTGCCAGCAGTCGTGTCAGGGTCAACACTGAAGCTTTCTTT. The encoded protein is CASSRVRVNTEAFF. The chain has TRBV6-5 and TRBJ1-1, with D maybe TRBD1 (5 bases). V shed 5 bases and J shed 2 bases, with 12 bases lying between them. CDR3 length: 14 amino acids. CDR1 MNHEY and CDR2 SVGAGI come from the germline V gene.